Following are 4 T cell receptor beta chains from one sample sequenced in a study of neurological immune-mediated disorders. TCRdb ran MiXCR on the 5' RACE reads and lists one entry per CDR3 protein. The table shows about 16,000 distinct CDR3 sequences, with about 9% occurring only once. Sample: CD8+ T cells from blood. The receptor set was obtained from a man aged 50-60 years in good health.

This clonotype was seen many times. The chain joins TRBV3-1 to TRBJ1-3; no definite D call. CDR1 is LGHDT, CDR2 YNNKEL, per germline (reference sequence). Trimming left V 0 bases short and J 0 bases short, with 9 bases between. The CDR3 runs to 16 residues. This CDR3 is CASSQEGWNSGNTIYF. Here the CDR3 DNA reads TGTGCCAGCAGCCAAGAAGGGTGGAACTCTGGAAACACCATATATTTT.

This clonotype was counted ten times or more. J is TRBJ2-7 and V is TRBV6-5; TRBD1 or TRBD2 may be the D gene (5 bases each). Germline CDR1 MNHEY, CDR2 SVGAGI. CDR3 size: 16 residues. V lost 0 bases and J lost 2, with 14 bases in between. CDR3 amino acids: CASSYSGTSRTYEQYF. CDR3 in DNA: TGTGCCAGCAGTTACTCAGGGACCTCCCGTACCTACGAGCAGTACTTC.

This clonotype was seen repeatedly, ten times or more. This chain's CDR3 is CSAGTGAYEQYF. The DNA of the CDR3 is TGCAGCGCCGGGACAGGCGCCTACGAGCAGTACTTC. This chain links TRBV29-1 with TRBJ2-7; 8 positions match TRBD1. Germline CDR1 and CDR2: SQVTM and ANQGSEA. The CDR3 consists of 12 residues. J lost 2 bases, V lost 7 bases, and 4 bases had no gene match.

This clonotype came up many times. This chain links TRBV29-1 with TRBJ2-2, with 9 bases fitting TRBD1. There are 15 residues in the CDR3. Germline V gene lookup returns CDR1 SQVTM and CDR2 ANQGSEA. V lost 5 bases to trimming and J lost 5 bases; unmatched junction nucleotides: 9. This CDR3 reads CSVTRDRVDTGELFF. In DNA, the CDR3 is TGCAGCGTTACCCGGGACAGGGTTGATACCGGGGAGCTGTTTTTT.